This TCR beta chain was identified during a study of glioma-infiltrating T cells. Study-wide points: Only very few CDR3 sequences appeared in both tissue and blood.

The iRepertoire nested amplicon-rescue multiplex PCR amplified TCR alpha and beta CDR3s from RNA. Tissue mRNA or PBMC total RNA, 100-400 ng, went into one-step reverse transcription and amplification. TCRdb reprocessed the multiplex PCR reads with MiXCR, giving one entry per CDR3 protein. Among about 200,000 distinct CDR3 sequences listed, 30% to 40% were seen once. Concerning this clonotype itself: The antigen is not known. A much larger clone lies a single base off, so this may be a read error.

The CDR3 is 13 amino acids. Germline V gene lookup returns CDR1 SQVTM and CDR2 ANQGSEA. V was clipped by 7 bases and J by 6 bases; unmatched bases: 8. The clonotype originates from a human donor with low-grade glioma or glioblastoma, undergoing nonglioma brain surgery, or in good health (not recorded which). The sequencing sample was made of glioma tissue, nonneoplastic brain tissue, or PBMCs (not recorded which). The rearrangement uses TRBV29-1 and TRBJ1-1, with 10 bases fitting TRBD1. The CDR3 DNA reads as TGCAGCGGCTCCGGACAGGGGGTCTCTGAAGCTTTCTTT. It translates to CSGSGQGVSEAFF.